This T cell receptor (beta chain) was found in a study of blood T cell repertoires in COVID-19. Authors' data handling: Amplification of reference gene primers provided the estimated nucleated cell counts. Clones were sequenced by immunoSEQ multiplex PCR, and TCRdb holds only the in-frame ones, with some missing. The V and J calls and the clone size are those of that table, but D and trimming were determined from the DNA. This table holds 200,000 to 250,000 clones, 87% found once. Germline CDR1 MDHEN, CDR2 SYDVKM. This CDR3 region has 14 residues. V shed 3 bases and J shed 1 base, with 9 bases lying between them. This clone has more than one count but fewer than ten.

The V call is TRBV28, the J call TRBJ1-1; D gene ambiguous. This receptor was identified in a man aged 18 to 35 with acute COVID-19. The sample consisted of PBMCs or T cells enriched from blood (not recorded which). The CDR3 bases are TGTGCCAGCAGTTTTTCTATCCAGAACACTGAAGCTTTCTTT. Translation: CASSFSIQNTEAFF.